These 30 T cell receptor beta chains came from one sample sequenced in a study of blood T cell repertoires in COVID-19. Here immunoSEQ multiplex PCR was the method, and the copy in TCRdb shows in-frame clones only, minus some. Of about 190,000 clones in the sample, 70% to 80% were seen once. The sample taken for sequencing was peripheral blood. The receptor set was obtained from a man aged 50 to 59 who had recovered from COVID-19.

The chain joins TRBV28 to TRBJ2-6; no firm D call. V gave up 8 bases and J gave up 3 bases, with 20 bases separating them. The CDR3 runs to 17 residues. Per germline, CDR1 MDHEN and CDR2 SYDVKM. CDR3 in amino acids: CASSQEPDLSGANVLTF. CDR3 bases: TGTGCCAGCTCCCAGGAACCCGATTTGAGTGGGGCCAACGTCCTGACTTTC.

The genes are TRBV5-1 and TRBJ2-3; 8 positions match TRBD1. There are 16 residues in the CDR3. Per the germline V gene, CDR1 is SGHRS and CDR2 is YFSETQ. J gave up 1 base and V 3 bases, and 7 bases lay outside the gene matches. CDR3 protein: CASSYTGGGGTDTQYF. As DNA, the CDR3 is TGCGCCAGCAGCTATACAGGGGGTGGTGGCACAGATACGCAGTATTTT.

The chain carries TRBV19 and TRBJ1-1; maybe TRBD1 (5 bases). The germline V and J ends were trimmed by 1 base and 5 bases, with 14 bases remaining between them. Germline CDR1 LNHDA, CDR2 SQIVND (reference sequence). The CDR3 covers 15 residues. The CDR3: CASSIGPGWRTEAFF. DNA of the CDR3: TGTGCCAGTAGTATAGGGCCAGGGTGGCGGACTGAAGCTTTCTTT.

CDR3 nucleotide sequence: TGTGCCAGCAGCCTTCGGACAGGGCTAGAGTCACCCCTCCACTTT. Protein sequence: CASSLRTGLESPLHF. The chain carries TRBV14 and TRBJ1-6; the match to TRBD1 covers 8 bases. V lost 4 bases, J lost 10 bases, and 9 bases stayed unmatched. Germline CDR1 is SGHDN and CDR2 is FVKESK. This CDR3 contains 15 residues.

This clone has a single count. The rearrangement uses TRBV3-1 (or the pseudogene TRBV3-2) and TRBJ2-5, with D unresolved. Deletions cut 2 bases from V and 5 bases from J, with 12 bases between. The CDR3 runs to 14 residues. Germline loops: CDR1 LGHDT, CDR2 YNNKEL (reference sequence). The CDR3: CASSQSERRETQYF. The CDR3 DNA reads TGTGCCAGCAGCCAATCGGAGAGGCGGGAGACCCAGTACTTC.

V usage is TRBV10-3 and J usage is TRBJ2-3, with D possibly matching TRBD2 (6 bases). CDR3 size: 16 residues. Germline V gene data show CDR1 as ENHRY and CDR2 as SYGVKD. Between the trimmed V and J ends, which lost 4 bases and 4 bases, there was a span of 18 bases. CDR3: CAISAERAPGSDTQYF. The CDR3 DNA is TGTGCCATCAGTGCTGAGCGGGCCCCAGGCTCAGATACGCAGTATTTT.

The chain employs TRBV27 and TRBJ2-7, with D perhaps TRBD1 (6 bases). The CDR3 loop spans 14 amino acids. Trimming cost V 6 bases and J 0 bases, with 12 bases left between them. Germline V gives CDR1 MNHEY, CDR2 SMNVEV (reference sequence). The CDR3 sequence is CASRVTGGSYEQYF. DNA of the CDR3: TGTGCCAGCAGGGTGACAGGAGGCTCCTACGAGCAGTACTTC.

V and J are TRBV7-9 and TRBJ2-7, with TRBD2 as a possible D gene (5 bases). Germline assignment: CDR1 SEHNR and CDR2 FQNEAQ (reference sequence). V dropped 5 bases and J dropped 3 bases, with 8 bases sitting between them. The CDR3 extends over 12 amino acids. In nucleotides, the CDR3 is TGTGCCAGCAGCGGCCGGGACTACGAGCAGTACTTC. This translates into CASSGRDYEQYF.

V usage is TRBV24-1 and J usage is TRBJ2-3; D uncertain. CDR3 length equals 14 residues. V was pared by 3 bases and J by 0 bases, with 6 bases between. Germline V gene data show CDR1 as KGHDR and CDR2 as SFDVKD. The CDR3, as DNA: TGTGCCACCAGTGATCTGGCTAGCACAGATACGCAGTATTTT. Protein: CATSDLASTDTQYF.

The chain is built from TRBV20-1 and TRBJ2-1; D might be TRBD2 (6 bases). Germline V gene lookup returns CDR1 DFQATT and CDR2 SNEGSKA (reference sequence). This CDR3 contains 11 residues. V lost 7 bases, J lost 5 bases, and 9 bases lay in between. The CDR3 reads CSGSGDNEQFF. The CDR3 coding sequence is TGCAGTGGATCGGGAGACAATGAGCAGTTCTTC.

The chain links TRBV27 to TRBJ2-7, with D perhaps matching TRBD1 (6 bases). Germline assignment: CDR1 MNHEY and CDR2 SMNVEV (reference sequence). The CDR3 has 14 amino acids. The V end lost 2 bases, the J end lost 1 base, and 9 bases lay between the germline ends. CDR3 DNA sequence: TGTGCCAGCAGTTTACTAACAGGGTCCTACGAGCAGTACTTC. Amino acids: CASSLLTGSYEQYF.

CDR3 region: CASSILLGGELFF. The CDR3 DNA reads TGTGCCAGTAGTATACTTCTAGGCGGGGAGCTGTTTTTT. The rearrangement links TRBV19 to TRBJ2-2; no clear D gene. Germline V CDR1 and CDR2: LNHDA, SQIVND (reference sequence). CDR3 length: 13 residues. V lost 2 bases and J 7 bases, leaving 8 bases between the germline ends.

This clone was recorded only once. The chain couples TRBV11-2 to TRBJ2-7, with 7 nucleotides matching TRBD1. This CDR3 comprises 15 residues. Germline V CDR1 and CDR2: SGHAT, FQNNGV. V was pared by 6 bases and J by 2 bases, with 10 bases of the junction left unmatched. In DNA, the CDR3 is TGTGCCAGCAGTACGCTCCGGGACAGTACCTACGAGCAGTACTTC. Translated: CASSTLRDSTYEQYF.

The chain joins TRBV10-3 to TRBJ2-3; 8 bases are shared with TRBD2. The CDR3 contains 16 residues. The junction had 9 bases not matched to a gene; V was cut back by 6 bases and J by 1 base. Germline V gives CDR1 ENHRY, CDR2 SYGVKD. CDR3 DNA sequence: TGTGCCATCAGCTTTAAAGCGGGAGAAGGCACAGATACGCAGTATTTT. Translated: CAISFKAGEGTDTQYF.

This CDR3 reads CASSLAVSDYYGYTF. The CDR3 DNA is TGTGCCAGCAGCTTAGCTGTGTCAGATTACTATGGCTACACCTTC. The rearrangement uses TRBV7-6 and TRBJ1-2; D ambiguous. Germline V CDR1 and CDR2: SGHVS, FNYEAQ. This CDR3 contains 15 residues. V gave up 0 bases and J gave up 3 bases, with 11 bases separating them.

The V and J genes are TRBV11-2 and TRBJ2-1, with 8 nucleotides matching TRBD1. CDR3 length: 12 amino acids. Trimming removed 6 bases from V and 14 bases from J; junction bases left unmatched: 9. Germline V lookup: CDR1 SGHAT, CDR2 FQNNGV. CDR3 DNA: TGTGCCAGCAGGTTTACGCAGGACAGGGAGTTCTTC. It codes for CASRFTQDREFF.

The J gene is TRBJ2-4, the V gene TRBV27; no definite D call. Trimming removed 1 base at V and 13 bases at J, with 11 bases between. The CDR3 totals 12 residues. CDR1 is MNHEY and CDR2 is SMNVEV in the germline V gene (reference sequence). The CDR3 DNA is TGTGCCAGCAGTTTATTTGGCGGTCCCCAGTACTTC. Its translation is CASSLFGGPQYF.

The chain uses TRBV6-6 and TRBJ1-3; D not certain. The CDR3 covers 14 residues. V was clipped by 8 bases and J by 0 bases, with 11 bases between them. Germline CDR1 MNHNY, CDR2 SVGAGI (reference sequence). CDR3 loop: CASDLGASGNTIYF. The CDR3, as DNA: TGTGCCAGCGATCTAGGTGCCTCTGGAAACACCATATATTTT.

This clone has just a few counts. Other DNA sequences within the sample encode an identical CDR3. The V and J genes are TRBV3-1 (or the pseudogene TRBV3-2) and TRBJ1-6, with TRBD1 matching 10 bases. J was trimmed by 10 bases and V by 4 bases; bases with no gene match: 7. CDR3 length: 15 amino acids. Germline V gives CDR1 LGHDT, CDR2 YNNKEL (reference sequence). The CDR3, as DNA: TGTGCCAGCAGCCTGGGACAGGGGTATAGGTCACCCCTCCACTTT. It specifies CASSLGQGYRSPLHF.

The J gene is TRBJ2-1, the V gene TRBV3-1 (or the pseudogene TRBV3-2); maybe TRBD2 (5 bases). The CDR3 extends over 15 amino acids. Trimming took off 0 bases at V and 7 bases at J, with 13 bases between the two ends. The germline gives CDR1 LGHDT, CDR2 YNNKEL (reference sequence). CDR3 in DNA: TGTGCCAGCAGCCAAGATGCGGGTAGGGCGAATGAGCAGTTCTTC. Translating it yields CASSQDAGRANEQFF.

The chain joins TRBV5-1 to TRBJ2-1, with 10 bases aligning to TRBD1. This CDR3 contains 14 residues. V dropped 4 bases and J dropped 4; count of bases not matched to a gene: 2. Germline CDR1 reads SGHRS; CDR2 reads YFSETQ. The CDR3 DNA reads as TGCGCCAGCAGCCCGGGACAGGGGTACAATGAGCAGTTCTTC. The encoded protein is CASSPGQGYNEQFF.

The rearrangement uses TRBV5-4 and TRBJ2-7; TRBD2 matches 8 bases. The CDR3 sequence is 13 residues long. Trimming cost V 2 bases and J 6 bases; bases outside gene matches: 4. Germline CDR1 SGHNT, CDR2 YYREEE (reference sequence). The CDR3 loop is CASSLAGVGEQYF. In DNA form, the CDR3 reads TGTGCCAGCAGCTTAGCGGGAGTGGGCGAGCAGTACTTC.

The chain is built from TRBV2 and TRBJ1-5; TRBD1 might be the D (5 bases). The CDR3 is 14 residues long. V was shortened by 6 bases and J by 6 bases, with 15 bases between the two germline ends. Germline CDR1 SNHLY, CDR2 FYNNEI. For the CDR3, the DNA is TGTGCCAGCAGCGTAGAACAGGCCTTTCAGCCCCAGCATTTT. Translation: CASSVEQAFQPQHF.

This clone appeared a few times. The V gene is TRBV4-1, the J gene TRBJ1-6, with 8 bases matching TRBD1. Looked up from germline, CDR1 is MGHRA and CDR2 is YSYEKL. This CDR3 contains 21 residues. The junction had 17 bases not matched to a gene; V was cut back by 0 bases and J by 4 bases. The CDR3 nucleotides are TGCGCCAGCAGCCAAGAACCCCCCCCGGCAGGGGGCTACTATTATAATTCACCCCTCCACTTT. Protein product: CASSQEPPPAGGYYYNSPLHF.

This clone was seen only a few times. CDR3 sequence reads: CASSVEDGDGSIVYEQYF. In nucleotides, the CDR3 is TGTGCCAGCAGCGTAGAAGATGGGGACGGGAGTATTGTTTACGAGCAGTACTTC. The chain is built from TRBV9 and TRBJ2-7; D perhaps matches TRBD2 (6 bases). The CDR3 runs to 18 residues. Trimming took off 0 bases at V and 4 bases at J, with 23 bases between the two ends. The germline gives CDR1 SGDLS, CDR2 YYNGEE.

This chain links TRBV12-3 or TRBV12-4 with TRBJ2-7; a possible D gene is TRBD2 (5 bases). Trimming left V 6 bases short and J 2 bases short, with 11 bases between. The CDR3 covers 13 residues. The CDR3 sequence: CASRPSGPYEQYF. The CDR3 region has the DNA TGTGCCAGCAGACCCAGCGGCCCCTACGAGCAGTACTTC.

This clone was seen only a few times. V usage is TRBV20-1 and J usage is TRBJ2-7; D call uncertain. Germline assignment: CDR1 DFQATT and CDR2 SNEGSKA (reference sequence). CDR3 length: 11 amino acids. The V gene lost 4 bases and the J gene lost 3 bases, with 7 bases spanning the gap. CDR3 sequence: CSAIPVYEQYF. The CDR3 region has the DNA TGCAGTGCTATTCCTGTCTACGAGCAGTACTTC.

This chain joins TRBV2 and TRBJ1-5, with 9 nucleotides matching TRBD1. The CDR3 contains 14 residues. Germline assignment: CDR1 SNHLY and CDR2 FYNNEI. V lost 8 bases and J lost 2; bases outside the gene matches: 4. CDR3: CASGDRVGNQPQHF. The DNA of the CDR3 is TGTGCCAGCGGGGACAGGGTCGGCAATCAGCCCCAGCATTTT.

The chain joins TRBV27 to TRBJ2-7; TRBD2 matches at 10 bases. There are 20 residues in the CDR3. Germline values: CDR1 MNHEY, CDR2 SMNVEV (reference sequence). V trimming: 7 bases; J trimming: 2 bases; junction bases outside the gene matches: 23. This CDR3 is CASTQHGTERLAGGPYEQYF. CDR3 nucleotides: TGTGCCAGCACTCAACACGGGACAGAGCGATTAGCGGGAGGACCCTACGAGCAGTACTTC.

The chain couples TRBV18 to TRBJ2-3; 10 nucleotides agree with TRBD2. Trimming cost V 0 bases and J 13 bases; bases outside gene matches: 13. Germline V lookup: CDR1 KGHSH, CDR2 LQKENI. This CDR3 has 16 amino acids. Here the CDR3 reads CASSPPLSQREGKEYF. In nucleotides, the CDR3 is TGTGCCAGCTCACCACCCTTGTCCCAGCGGGAGGGAAAAGAGTATTTT.